Presented here are 9 T cell receptor beta chains from one specimen sequenced in a study of blood T cell repertoires in COVID-19. Generated by immunoSEQ multiplex PCR, the TCRdb table keeps only in-frame clones and is missing some. This table has tens of thousands of clones, approximately 85% appearing once. The sample taken for sequencing was peripheral blood. The receptor source for this set is an elderly man with acute or convalescent COVID-19.

This clone occurred once. This sequence joins TRBV5-1 and TRBJ1-4; 8 bases line up with TRBD1. V lost 4 bases to trimming and J lost 3 bases; unmatched junction nucleotides: 5. Germline V lookup: CDR1 SGHRS, CDR2 YFSETQ. This CDR3 has 15 amino acids. Here the CDR3 DNA reads TGCGCCAGCAGCATAGGACAGGGTGCTAATGAAAAACTGTTTTTT. Translated, it gives CASSIGQGANEKLFF.

The chain links TRBV4-3 to TRBJ1-2; D gene ambiguous. Trimming took off 0 bases at V and 3 bases at J, with 5 bases between the two ends. This CDR3 spans 13 amino acids. Germline V lookup: CDR1 LGHNA, CDR2 YSLEER. The CDR3 reads CASSQDRYYGYTF. In DNA form, the CDR3 reads TGCGCCAGCAGCCAAGACAGGTACTATGGCTACACCTTC.

The J gene is TRBJ2-1, the V gene TRBV6-1; 8 bases align to TRBD2. With V trimmed by 4 bases and J by 8 bases, 13 bases remained unmatched. The CDR3 has 16 residues. Germline CDR1 MNHNS, CDR2 SASEGT. The CDR3 DNA is TGTGCCAGCAGTGGGGGGGGACTAGGAAAGGATGATGAGCAGTTCTTC. Its protein product is CASSGGGLGKDDEQFF.

This chain connects TRBV27 to TRBJ2-5; a weak D match, TRBD1 (6 bases). Germline V CDR1 and CDR2: MNHEY, SMNVEV (reference sequence). The CDR3 contains 15 residues. With 5 bases removed from V and 1 base from J, the gap between germline ends came to 14 bases. CDR3 amino acids: CASSPSRQVQETQYF. The DNA of the CDR3 is TGTGCCAGCAGTCCATCCCGACAGGTCCAAGAGACCCAGTACTTC.

The J gene is TRBJ2-7, the V gene TRBV11-2, with 9 bases aligning to TRBD1. Germline loops: CDR1 SGHAT, CDR2 FQNNGV. V gave up 5 bases and J gave up 2 bases; unmatched junction bases: 10. This CDR3 region has 16 residues. CDR3 DNA sequence: TGTGCCAGCAGCCGAGACGGACAGGGGATTCCCTACGAGCAGTACTTC. It codes for CASSRDGQGIPYEQYF.

The chain links TRBV19 to TRBJ2-1; D call uncertain. The V gene lost 3 bases and the J gene lost 3 bases, with 9 bases spanning the gap. The CDR3 consists of 14 residues. Germline V gene sequence: CDR1 LNHDA, CDR2 SQIVND (reference sequence). DNA for the CDR3: TGTGCCAGTAGTATCAGAACCAGCTACAATGAGCAGTTCTTC. Amino acid sequence: CASSIRTSYNEQFF.

The chain couples TRBV10-3 to TRBJ1-1, with TRBD1 matching 9 bases. CDR3 length: 16 amino acids. V shed 10 bases and J 1 base; nucleotides not matched to a gene: 13. The germline V gene has CDR1 ENHRY and CDR2 SYGVKD. The CDR3: CATNRPGTGTNTEAFF. As DNA, the CDR3 is TGTGCCACTAACCGTCCCGGGACAGGGACGAACACTGAAGCTTTCTTT.

The V and J genes are TRBV6-5 and TRBJ1-6; D not certain. V lost 6 bases and J lost 4, with 13 bases in between. This CDR3 spans 15 amino acids. Germline V gene data show CDR1 as MNHEY and CDR2 as SVGAGI. The CDR3 DNA reads as TGTGCCAGCAGACCCACAGCCGCTTATAATTCACCCCTCCACTTT. This gives the protein CASRPTAAYNSPLHF.

The chain couples TRBV19 to TRBJ1-1; D is possibly TRBD1 (5 bases). The CDR3 loop spans 17 amino acids. V was cut by 3 bases and J by 1 base, with 18 bases left in between. The germline gives CDR1 LNHDA, CDR2 SQIVND (reference sequence). CDR3 sequence (DNA): TGTGCCAGTAGTATGAAGGCTCAGGGACTGCAGAACACTGAAGCTTTCTTT. This sequence encodes CASSMKAQGLQNTEAFF.